This TCR beta chain comes out of a study of coeliac disease (dated by TCRdb to 2021 to 2024). Study-wide context: Coeliac patients were categorised as having newly diagnosed active disease, refractory coeliac disease type I, or disease controlled by a gluten-free diet. Small intestinal lymphocyte fractions from coeliac and non-coeliac patients were analysed in the study using next-generation sequencing of rearranged TRB and TRG CDR3 regions. Samples from roughly 27 subjects were successfully TRB sequenced, and these included 20 to 25 paired samples of bulk unsorted intraepithelial and lamina propria cells. Of the 30 or so patients in the full study, around 22 had coeliac disease confirmed by serology and 8 were controls with non-small intestinal disorders. The study set out to describe the TR repertoires of small intestinal T cells in active coeliac disease, refractory type I coeliac disease, and coeliac disease treated with a gluten-free diet. Because high-resolution HLA typing was not available, biased TRBV7-2 usage was examined as a proof of principle. What the work shows at the level of the full study, not this receptor alone: The separation of intraepithelial from lamina propria cells did not yield high-purity fractions, so cross-contamination between compartments was possible. The approach was considered by the authors to be unsuitable for unbiased detection of gliadin-specific T cells, as gliadin-specific T cells are scarce and rarely shared between patients. Published gliadin-specific TRB sequences were found in 9 of 18 coeliac lamina propria samples but in only 1 of 6 controls. TRB repertoires were mostly private, with most amino acid sequences found in only one sample, and V-gene usage showed no significant difference between disease groups. Active coeliac intraepithelial and lamina propria samples had lower TRB and TRG repertoire clonality than controls, suggesting that diverse T cells were recruited.

With regard to this clone: Its antigen is currently not known. It has no much larger one-base neighbor in the sample; base qualities were not kept.

Via the germline V gene, CDR1 is SQVTM and CDR2 ANQGSEA. The CDR3 numbers 13 residues from cysteine through phenylalanine. Only CDR3 DNA remains: 39 bases, in frame from the first base. Deletion took 7 bases off V and 0 bases off J, with a span of 9 bases between the germline ends. Libraries came from the immunoSEQ multiplex PCR assay. The TR loci underwent multiplexed PCR amplification, with J gene segments targeted by reverse primers and V gene segments targeted by forward primers. The Illumina HiSeq System was used to sequence the amplified CDR3 regions. As for how the authors treated the data: A nearest-neighbour algorithm merged closely related reads to remove PCR and sequencing errors and collapse data into unique sequences. Two measures summarised the repertoires: clonality, and T cell density, defined as TR molecules per amount of genomic DNA input. CDR3 amino acid sequences present in at least 80% of unsorted samples were defined as public TRs, and these public TRs were then tested for differential abundance between coeliac and control samples. Every lamina propria sample was searched for matches to a list of fewer than 250 published gliadin-specific TRB sequences. Kruskal-Wallis tests followed by Dunn post-tests were used to test for differences in clonality and density between disease groups. Here the immuneACCESS table is served through TCRdb, limited to in-frame sequences with V and J called. Missing clones are a known gap in these copies; in checked studies unresolved V genes cover under half, and the rest lacks a known reason. V, J and clone size are taken as reported in that table, and D and trimming were inferred from the DNA itself. Recorded for this sample are a few thousand clones; approximately 69% of them occurred a single time. The top ten clonotypes cover roughly 13% of the sample.

Aliquots of 500,000 cells were frozen in DMSO/FBS in liquid nitrogen, and one aliquot per fraction was used for sequencing. Endoscopy and small intestinal biopsy were performed in all 30 patients in the study. To release lamina propria cells, the biopsy tissue left over after intraepithelial cell isolation was digested with collagenase. The Qiagen DNeasy blood extraction kit was used to extract genomic DNA from the frozen unsorted cell fractions. Specimen: lymphocytes from the gut lamina propria. The cell subset or site label here, explained by the study, means: lamina propria cell (LPC) fraction of small intestinal biopsy. The TCR originated in a middle-aged woman. The receptor chain draws on TRBV29-1 and TRBJ2-2; the D segment cannot be called with confidence. The DNA sequence is given as TGCAGCGCATCTTCGGCGAACACCGGGGAGCTGTTTTTT. It translates as CSASSANTGELFF.